This T cell receptor (beta chain) was identified in a study of T cell changes during pregnancy in multiple sclerosis. Libraries were prepared by immunoSEQ multiplex PCR; TCRdb keeps only in-frame clonotypes and omits some of them. The table shows approximately 59,000 clones, with more than 75% occurring only once. This CDR3 contains 12 residues. In germline, CDR1 is SGDLS, CDR2 YYNGEE. Trimming stripped 0 bases from V and 11 bases from J, with 9 bases between. The source of this sequence is a female donor in good health, enrolled as a control in a pregnancy study. The material was peripheral blood, obtained in the third trimester of pregnancy. This rearrangement joins TRBV9 to TRBJ2-1; D uncertain. The CDR3 nucleotides read TGTGCCAGCAGCGTAGGTTCTACGCAGCAGTTCTTC. Its protein is CASSVGSTQQFF. Full variable domain (remainder filled in from reference TRBV9 and TRBJ2-1): DSGVTQTPKHLITATGQRVTLRCSPRSGDLSVYWYQQSLDQGLQFLIQYYNGEERAKGNILERFSAQQFPDLHSELNLSSLELGDSALYFCASSVGSTQQFFGPGTRLTVL.